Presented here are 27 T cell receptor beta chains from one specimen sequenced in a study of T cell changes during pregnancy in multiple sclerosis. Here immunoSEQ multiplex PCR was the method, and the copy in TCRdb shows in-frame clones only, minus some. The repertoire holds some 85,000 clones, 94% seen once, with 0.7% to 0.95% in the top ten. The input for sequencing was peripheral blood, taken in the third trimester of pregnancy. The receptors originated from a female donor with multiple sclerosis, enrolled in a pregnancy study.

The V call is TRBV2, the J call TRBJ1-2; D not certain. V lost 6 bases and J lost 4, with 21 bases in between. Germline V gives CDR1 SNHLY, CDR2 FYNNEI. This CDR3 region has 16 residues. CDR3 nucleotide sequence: TGTGCCAGCAGCGAAACCGGACGTGACTACTCCTATGGCTACACCTTC. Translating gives CASSETGRDYSYGYTF.

As DNA, the CDR3 is TGTGCCTGGAGTGTGGAGGTCAATCAGCCCCAGCATTTT. This translates into CAWSVEVNQPQHF. The chain uses TRBV30 and TRBJ1-5, with D unclear. Germline assignment: CDR1 GTSNPN and CDR2 SVGIG (reference sequence). Trimming left V 0 bases short and J 3 bases short, with 6 bases between. CDR3 length: 13 amino acids. The variable domain in full, with the rest retrieved from reference TRBV30 and TRBJ1-5, is SQTIHQWPATLVQPVGSPLSLECTVEGTSNPNLYWYRQAAGRGLQLLFYSVGIGQISSEVPQNLSASRPQDRQFILSSKKLLLSDSGFYLCAWSVEVNQPQHFGDGTRLSIL.

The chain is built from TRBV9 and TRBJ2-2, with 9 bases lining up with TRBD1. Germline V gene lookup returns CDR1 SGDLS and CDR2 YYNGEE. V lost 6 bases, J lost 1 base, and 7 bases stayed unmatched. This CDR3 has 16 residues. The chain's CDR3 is CASTSTDRGNTGELFF. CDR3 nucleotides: TGTGCCAGCACCTCTACGGACAGGGGGAACACCGGGGAGCTGTTTTTT. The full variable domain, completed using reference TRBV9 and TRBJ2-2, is DSGVTQTPKHLITATGQRVTLRCSPRSGDLSVYWYQQSLDQGLQFLIQYYNGEERAKGNILERFSAQQFPDLHSELNLSSLELGDSALYFCASTSTDRGNTGELFFGEGSRLTVL.

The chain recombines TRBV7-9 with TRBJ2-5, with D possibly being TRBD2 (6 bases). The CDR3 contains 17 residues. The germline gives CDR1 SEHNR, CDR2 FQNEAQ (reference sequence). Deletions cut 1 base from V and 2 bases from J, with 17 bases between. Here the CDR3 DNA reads TGTGCCAGCAGCTTAGGGTCCGGGGCGCGGGGACAAGAGACCCAGTACTTC. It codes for CASSLGSGARGQETQYF.

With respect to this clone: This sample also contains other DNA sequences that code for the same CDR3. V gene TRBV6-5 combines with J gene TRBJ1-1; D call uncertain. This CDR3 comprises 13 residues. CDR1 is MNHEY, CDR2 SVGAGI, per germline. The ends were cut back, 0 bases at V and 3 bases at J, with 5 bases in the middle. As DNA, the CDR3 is TGTGCCAGCAGTTACTCGAGGGACACTGAAGCTTTCTTT. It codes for CASSYSRDTEAFF.

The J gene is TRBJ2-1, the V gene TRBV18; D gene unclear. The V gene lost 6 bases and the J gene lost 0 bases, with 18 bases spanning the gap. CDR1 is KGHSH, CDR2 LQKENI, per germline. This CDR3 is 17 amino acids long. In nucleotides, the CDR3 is TGTGCCAGCTCCGCTACCCTAGTTCCGAGCTCCTACAATGAGCAGTTCTTC. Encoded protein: CASSATLVPSSYNEQFF.

The CDR3 here is CASSTQGNYGYTF. CDR3 DNA sequence: TGTGCCAGCAGCACACAGGGTAACTATGGCTACACCTTC. The chain combines TRBV25-1 with TRBJ1-2; possibly TRBD1 for D (6 bases). Looked up from germline, CDR1 is MGHDK and CDR2 is SYGVNS. The V end lost 6 bases, the J end lost 1 base, and 9 bases lay between the germline ends. The CDR3 spans 13 residues.

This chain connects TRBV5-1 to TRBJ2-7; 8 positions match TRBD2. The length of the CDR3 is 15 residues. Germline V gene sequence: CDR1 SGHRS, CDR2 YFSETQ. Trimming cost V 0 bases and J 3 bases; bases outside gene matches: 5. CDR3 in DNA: TGCGCCAGCAGCTTGGATACTAGCGGTATCTACGAGCAGTACTTC. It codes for CASSLDTSGIYEQYF. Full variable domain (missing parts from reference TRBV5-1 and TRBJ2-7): KAGVTQTPRYLIKTRGQQVTLSCSPISGHRSVSWYQQTPGQGLQFLFEYFSETQRNKGNFPGRFSGRQFSNSRSEMNVSTLELGDSALYLCASSLDTSGIYEQYFGPGTRLTVT.

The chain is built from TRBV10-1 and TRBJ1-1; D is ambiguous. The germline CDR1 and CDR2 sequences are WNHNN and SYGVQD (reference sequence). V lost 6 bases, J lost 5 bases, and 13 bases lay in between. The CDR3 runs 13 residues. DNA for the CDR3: TGCGCCAGCAGCCCGCGGAGGGTAACTGAAGCTTTCTTT. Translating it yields CASSPRRVTEAFF.

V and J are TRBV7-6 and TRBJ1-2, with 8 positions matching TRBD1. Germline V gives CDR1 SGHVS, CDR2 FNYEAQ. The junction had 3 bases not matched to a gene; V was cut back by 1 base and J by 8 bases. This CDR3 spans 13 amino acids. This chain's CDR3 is CASSLGAGGGYTF. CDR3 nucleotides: TGTGCCAGCAGCTTAGGGGCAGGGGGCGGCTACACCTTC. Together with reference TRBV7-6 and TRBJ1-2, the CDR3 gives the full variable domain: GAGVSQSPRYKVTKRGQDVALRCDPISGHVSLYWYRQALGQGPEFLTYFNYEAQQDKSGLPNDRFSAERPEGSISTLTIQRTEQRDSAMYRCASSLGAGGGYTFGSGTRLTVV.

This CDR3 reads CASSFLSREENGYTF. CDR3 nucleotides: TGTGCCAGCAGTTTTCTTTCCAGGGAAGAGAATGGCTACACCTTC. This rearrangement joins TRBV6-5 to TRBJ1-2; the D gene is possibly TRBD1 (5 bases). This CDR3 is built from 15 residues. Germline values: CDR1 MNHEY, CDR2 SVGAGI. Trimming took off 4 bases at V and 6 bases at J, with 18 bases between the two ends.

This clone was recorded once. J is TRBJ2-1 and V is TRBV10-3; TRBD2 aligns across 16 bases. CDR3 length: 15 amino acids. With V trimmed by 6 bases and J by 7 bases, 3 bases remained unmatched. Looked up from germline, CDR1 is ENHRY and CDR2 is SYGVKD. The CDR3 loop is CAIRPGLAGGNEQFF. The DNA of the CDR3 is TGTGCCATCAGACCGGGACTAGCGGGAGGGAATGAGCAGTTCTTC.

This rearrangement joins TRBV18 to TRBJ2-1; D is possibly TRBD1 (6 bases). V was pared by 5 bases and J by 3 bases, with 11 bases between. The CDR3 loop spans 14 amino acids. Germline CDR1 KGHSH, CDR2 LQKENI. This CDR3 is CASSGQGFYNEQFF. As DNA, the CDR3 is TGTGCCAGCTCAGGGCAGGGGTTCTACAATGAGCAGTTCTTC.

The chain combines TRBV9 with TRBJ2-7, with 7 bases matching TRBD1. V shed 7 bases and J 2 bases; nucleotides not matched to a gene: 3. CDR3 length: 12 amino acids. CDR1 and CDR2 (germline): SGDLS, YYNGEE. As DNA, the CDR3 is TGTGCCAGCGGGGACAGAACCTACGAGCAGTACTTC. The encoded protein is CASGDRTYEQYF. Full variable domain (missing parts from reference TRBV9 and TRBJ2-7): DSGVTQTPKHLITATGQRVTLRCSPRSGDLSVYWYQQSLDQGLQFLIQYYNGEERAKGNILERFSAQQFPDLHSELNLSSLELGDSALYFCASGDRTYEQYFGPGTRLTVT.

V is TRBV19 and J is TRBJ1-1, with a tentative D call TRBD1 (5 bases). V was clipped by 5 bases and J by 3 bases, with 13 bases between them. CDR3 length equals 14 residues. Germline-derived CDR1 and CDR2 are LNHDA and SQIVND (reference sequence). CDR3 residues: CASSRWGVDTEAFF. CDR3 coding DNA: TGTGCCAGTAGTCGCTGGGGGGTTGACACTGAAGCTTTCTTT.

CDR3 residues: CASSFPGRQGASGYTF. The CDR3 DNA is TGTGCCAGCAGCTTCCCCGGCCGACAGGGGGCTAGCGGCTACACCTTC. This chain connects TRBV4-2 to TRBJ1-2; 10 bases match TRBD1. The CDR3 runs 16 residues. Germline V gives CDR1 LGHNA, CDR2 YNFKEQ. V lost 5 bases, J lost 8 bases, and 14 bases stayed unmatched.

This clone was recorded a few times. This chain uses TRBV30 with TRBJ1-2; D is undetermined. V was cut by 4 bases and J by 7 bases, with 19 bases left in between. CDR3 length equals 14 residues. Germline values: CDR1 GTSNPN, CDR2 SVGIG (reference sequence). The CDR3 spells CAWNRVRGFFGYTF. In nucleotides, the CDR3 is TGTGCCTGGAACCGGGTTCGTGGATTCTTTGGCTACACCTTC.

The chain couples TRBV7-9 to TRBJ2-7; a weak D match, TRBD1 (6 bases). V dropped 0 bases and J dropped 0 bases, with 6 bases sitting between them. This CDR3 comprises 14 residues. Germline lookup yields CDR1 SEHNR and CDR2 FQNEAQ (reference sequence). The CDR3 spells CASSLADSSYEQYF. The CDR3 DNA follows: TGTGCCAGCAGCTTAGCGGACAGCTCCTACGAGCAGTACTTC.

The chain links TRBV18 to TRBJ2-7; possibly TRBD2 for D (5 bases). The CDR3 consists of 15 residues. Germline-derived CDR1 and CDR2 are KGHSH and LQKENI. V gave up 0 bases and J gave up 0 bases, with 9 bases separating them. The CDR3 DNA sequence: TGTGCCAGCTCACCACCGGAGAGGGTCTCCTACGAGCAGTACTTC. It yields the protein CASSPPERVSYEQYF.

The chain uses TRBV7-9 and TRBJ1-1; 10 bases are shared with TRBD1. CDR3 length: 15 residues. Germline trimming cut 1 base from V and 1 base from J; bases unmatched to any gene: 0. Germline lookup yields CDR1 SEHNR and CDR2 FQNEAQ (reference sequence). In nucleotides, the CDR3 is TGTGCCAGCAGCTTAGGACAGGGGGCGAACACTGAAGCTTTCTTT. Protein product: CASSLGQGANTEAFF.

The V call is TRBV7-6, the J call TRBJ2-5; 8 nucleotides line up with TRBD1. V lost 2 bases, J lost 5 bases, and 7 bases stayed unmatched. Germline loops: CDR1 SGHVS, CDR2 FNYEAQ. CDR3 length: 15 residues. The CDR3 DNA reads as TGTGCCAGCAGCTTAATAGACAGGGGAGGCGAGACCCAGTACTTC. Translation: CASSLIDRGGETQYF.

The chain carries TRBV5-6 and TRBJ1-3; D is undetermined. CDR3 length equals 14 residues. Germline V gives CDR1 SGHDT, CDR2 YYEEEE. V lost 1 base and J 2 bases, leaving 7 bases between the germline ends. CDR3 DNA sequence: TGTGCCAGCAGCTTGAAAACGGCTGGAAACACCATATATTTT. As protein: CASSLKTAGNTIYF.

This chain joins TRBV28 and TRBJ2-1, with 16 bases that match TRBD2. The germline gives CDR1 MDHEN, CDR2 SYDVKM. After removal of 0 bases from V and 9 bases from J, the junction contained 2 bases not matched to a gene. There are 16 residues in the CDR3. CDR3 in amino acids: CASSLWGLAGGGEQFF. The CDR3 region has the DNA TGTGCCAGCAGTTTATGGGGACTAGCGGGAGGGGGTGAGCAGTTCTTC. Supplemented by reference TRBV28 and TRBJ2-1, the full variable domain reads DVKVTQSSRYLVKRTGEKVFLECVQDMDHENMFWYRQDPGLGLRLIYFSYDVKMKEKGDIPEGYSVSREKKERFSLILESASTNQTSMYLCASSLWGLAGGGEQFFGPGTRLTVL.

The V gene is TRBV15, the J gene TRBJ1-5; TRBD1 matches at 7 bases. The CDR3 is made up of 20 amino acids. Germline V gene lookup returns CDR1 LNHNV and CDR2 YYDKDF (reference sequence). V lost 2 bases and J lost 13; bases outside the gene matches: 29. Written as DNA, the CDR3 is TGTGCCACCAGCAGACCCCTCCTAACAGGGGTCCCTTTTTGGGAACTACCTCAGCATTTT. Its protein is CATSRPLLTGVPFWELPQHF.

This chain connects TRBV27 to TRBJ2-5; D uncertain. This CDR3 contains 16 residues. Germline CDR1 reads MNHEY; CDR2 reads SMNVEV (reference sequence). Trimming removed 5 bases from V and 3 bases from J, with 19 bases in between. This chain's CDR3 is CASSPHPTADKETQYF. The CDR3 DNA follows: TGTGCCAGCAGTCCTCATCCCACTGCGGATAAAGAGACCCAGTACTTC.

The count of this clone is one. CDR3 nucleotides: TGTGCCTGGAGGGCGGGACTACAGAACACCGGGGAGCTGTTTTTT. This encodes CAWRAGLQNTGELFF. This chain links TRBV30 with TRBJ2-2; 7 bases are shared with TRBD2. CDR3 length: 15 amino acids. Trimming at V came to 3 bases and at J to 1 base, leaving 5 bases not matched to a gene. From germline, CDR1 is GTSNPN and CDR2 SVGIG (reference sequence).

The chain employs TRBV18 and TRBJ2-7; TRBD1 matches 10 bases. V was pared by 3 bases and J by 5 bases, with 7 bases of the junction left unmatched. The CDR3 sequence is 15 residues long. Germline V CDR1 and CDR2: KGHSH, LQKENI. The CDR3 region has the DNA TGTGCCAGCTCACCTAACGACAGGGGGCTCAACGAGCAGTACTTC. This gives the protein CASSPNDRGLNEQYF.